The present T cell receptor (beta chain) was sequenced within a study of shared clonotypes between healthy human individuals. Study-level findings and limits: The expectation was that sequencing depth would affect clonotype sharing among donors. Tissues were not sampled, only blood, and their repertoires likely differ. The sharing of around 5% of naive CD4 clonotypes was seen across a few donors.

Caucasian adults living in Nashville, Tennessee, provided all samples. Germline CDR1 and CDR2: SGHDN and FVKESK. The CDR3 sequence is 13 residues long. V shed 3 bases and J shed 0 bases, with 6 bases lying between them. The data were produced by immunoSEQ multiplex PCR, yet TCRdb's version contains in-frame clones alone and is incomplete. This table has more than 2,000,000 clones, roughly 92% appearing once. Remarks on this clone: Its antigen is as yet unknown. The same CDR3 arises from other DNA sequences in this sample as well.

The J gene is TRBJ2-7, the V gene TRBV14, with unresolved D. Input material: naive CD4+ T cells sorted from blood. Subset specified: CD45RA+ positively selected. This TCR came from a man younger than 35 in good health. CDR3: CASSQGNSYEQYF. The CDR3 nucleotides are TGTGCCAGCAGCCAGGGAAACTCCTACGAGCAGTACTTC.